This passage covers 3 T cell receptor beta chains from one sample sequenced in a study of long-term antiretroviral therapy in people with HIV. Researchers report immunoSEQ v3.0 was run at survey level. Profiled with immunoSEQ multiplex PCR; TCRdb holds only in-frame clones, not every one. Of some 21,000 clones listed, approximately 80% were seen once; the top ten hold about 5%. The sequencing here drew on unsorted PBMCs, taken 0.3 years after starting antiretroviral therapy. Receptor source: a middle-aged man with HIV.

The chain carries TRBV10-3 and TRBJ2-3; 10 positions agree with TRBD2. CDR3 length equals 13 residues. Germline V gene lookup returns CDR1 ENHRY and CDR2 SYGVKD. Trimming took 9 bases from V and 4 from J; bases not matched to a gene: 4. The CDR3 DNA is TGTGCCATTACCGGGACTAGCGCAGATACGCAGTATTTT. This encodes CAITGTSADTQYF.

This rearrangement joins TRBV30 to TRBJ2-2, with 8 bases lining up with TRBD2. Trimming at V came to 4 bases and at J to 3 bases, leaving 10 bases not matched to a gene. The CDR3 contains 16 residues. Germline CDR1 reads GTSNPN; CDR2 reads SVGIG (reference sequence). The CDR3 DNA reads as TGTGCCTGGACCACCGCGGGGGGATCCTACACCGGGGAGCTGTTTTTT. Translation: CAWTTAGGSYTGELFF.

The CDR3 DNA sequence: TGTGCCAGCAGCTTGGAGCAGCTAAGCTCCTACAATGAGCAGTTCTTC. Translation gives CASSLEQLSSYNEQFF. The chain links TRBV5-6 to TRBJ2-1, with unresolved D. Looked up from germline, CDR1 is SGHDT and CDR2 is YYEEEE. This CDR3 has 16 residues. Trimming pared 0 bases from V and 0 bases from J, leaving 10 bases between.